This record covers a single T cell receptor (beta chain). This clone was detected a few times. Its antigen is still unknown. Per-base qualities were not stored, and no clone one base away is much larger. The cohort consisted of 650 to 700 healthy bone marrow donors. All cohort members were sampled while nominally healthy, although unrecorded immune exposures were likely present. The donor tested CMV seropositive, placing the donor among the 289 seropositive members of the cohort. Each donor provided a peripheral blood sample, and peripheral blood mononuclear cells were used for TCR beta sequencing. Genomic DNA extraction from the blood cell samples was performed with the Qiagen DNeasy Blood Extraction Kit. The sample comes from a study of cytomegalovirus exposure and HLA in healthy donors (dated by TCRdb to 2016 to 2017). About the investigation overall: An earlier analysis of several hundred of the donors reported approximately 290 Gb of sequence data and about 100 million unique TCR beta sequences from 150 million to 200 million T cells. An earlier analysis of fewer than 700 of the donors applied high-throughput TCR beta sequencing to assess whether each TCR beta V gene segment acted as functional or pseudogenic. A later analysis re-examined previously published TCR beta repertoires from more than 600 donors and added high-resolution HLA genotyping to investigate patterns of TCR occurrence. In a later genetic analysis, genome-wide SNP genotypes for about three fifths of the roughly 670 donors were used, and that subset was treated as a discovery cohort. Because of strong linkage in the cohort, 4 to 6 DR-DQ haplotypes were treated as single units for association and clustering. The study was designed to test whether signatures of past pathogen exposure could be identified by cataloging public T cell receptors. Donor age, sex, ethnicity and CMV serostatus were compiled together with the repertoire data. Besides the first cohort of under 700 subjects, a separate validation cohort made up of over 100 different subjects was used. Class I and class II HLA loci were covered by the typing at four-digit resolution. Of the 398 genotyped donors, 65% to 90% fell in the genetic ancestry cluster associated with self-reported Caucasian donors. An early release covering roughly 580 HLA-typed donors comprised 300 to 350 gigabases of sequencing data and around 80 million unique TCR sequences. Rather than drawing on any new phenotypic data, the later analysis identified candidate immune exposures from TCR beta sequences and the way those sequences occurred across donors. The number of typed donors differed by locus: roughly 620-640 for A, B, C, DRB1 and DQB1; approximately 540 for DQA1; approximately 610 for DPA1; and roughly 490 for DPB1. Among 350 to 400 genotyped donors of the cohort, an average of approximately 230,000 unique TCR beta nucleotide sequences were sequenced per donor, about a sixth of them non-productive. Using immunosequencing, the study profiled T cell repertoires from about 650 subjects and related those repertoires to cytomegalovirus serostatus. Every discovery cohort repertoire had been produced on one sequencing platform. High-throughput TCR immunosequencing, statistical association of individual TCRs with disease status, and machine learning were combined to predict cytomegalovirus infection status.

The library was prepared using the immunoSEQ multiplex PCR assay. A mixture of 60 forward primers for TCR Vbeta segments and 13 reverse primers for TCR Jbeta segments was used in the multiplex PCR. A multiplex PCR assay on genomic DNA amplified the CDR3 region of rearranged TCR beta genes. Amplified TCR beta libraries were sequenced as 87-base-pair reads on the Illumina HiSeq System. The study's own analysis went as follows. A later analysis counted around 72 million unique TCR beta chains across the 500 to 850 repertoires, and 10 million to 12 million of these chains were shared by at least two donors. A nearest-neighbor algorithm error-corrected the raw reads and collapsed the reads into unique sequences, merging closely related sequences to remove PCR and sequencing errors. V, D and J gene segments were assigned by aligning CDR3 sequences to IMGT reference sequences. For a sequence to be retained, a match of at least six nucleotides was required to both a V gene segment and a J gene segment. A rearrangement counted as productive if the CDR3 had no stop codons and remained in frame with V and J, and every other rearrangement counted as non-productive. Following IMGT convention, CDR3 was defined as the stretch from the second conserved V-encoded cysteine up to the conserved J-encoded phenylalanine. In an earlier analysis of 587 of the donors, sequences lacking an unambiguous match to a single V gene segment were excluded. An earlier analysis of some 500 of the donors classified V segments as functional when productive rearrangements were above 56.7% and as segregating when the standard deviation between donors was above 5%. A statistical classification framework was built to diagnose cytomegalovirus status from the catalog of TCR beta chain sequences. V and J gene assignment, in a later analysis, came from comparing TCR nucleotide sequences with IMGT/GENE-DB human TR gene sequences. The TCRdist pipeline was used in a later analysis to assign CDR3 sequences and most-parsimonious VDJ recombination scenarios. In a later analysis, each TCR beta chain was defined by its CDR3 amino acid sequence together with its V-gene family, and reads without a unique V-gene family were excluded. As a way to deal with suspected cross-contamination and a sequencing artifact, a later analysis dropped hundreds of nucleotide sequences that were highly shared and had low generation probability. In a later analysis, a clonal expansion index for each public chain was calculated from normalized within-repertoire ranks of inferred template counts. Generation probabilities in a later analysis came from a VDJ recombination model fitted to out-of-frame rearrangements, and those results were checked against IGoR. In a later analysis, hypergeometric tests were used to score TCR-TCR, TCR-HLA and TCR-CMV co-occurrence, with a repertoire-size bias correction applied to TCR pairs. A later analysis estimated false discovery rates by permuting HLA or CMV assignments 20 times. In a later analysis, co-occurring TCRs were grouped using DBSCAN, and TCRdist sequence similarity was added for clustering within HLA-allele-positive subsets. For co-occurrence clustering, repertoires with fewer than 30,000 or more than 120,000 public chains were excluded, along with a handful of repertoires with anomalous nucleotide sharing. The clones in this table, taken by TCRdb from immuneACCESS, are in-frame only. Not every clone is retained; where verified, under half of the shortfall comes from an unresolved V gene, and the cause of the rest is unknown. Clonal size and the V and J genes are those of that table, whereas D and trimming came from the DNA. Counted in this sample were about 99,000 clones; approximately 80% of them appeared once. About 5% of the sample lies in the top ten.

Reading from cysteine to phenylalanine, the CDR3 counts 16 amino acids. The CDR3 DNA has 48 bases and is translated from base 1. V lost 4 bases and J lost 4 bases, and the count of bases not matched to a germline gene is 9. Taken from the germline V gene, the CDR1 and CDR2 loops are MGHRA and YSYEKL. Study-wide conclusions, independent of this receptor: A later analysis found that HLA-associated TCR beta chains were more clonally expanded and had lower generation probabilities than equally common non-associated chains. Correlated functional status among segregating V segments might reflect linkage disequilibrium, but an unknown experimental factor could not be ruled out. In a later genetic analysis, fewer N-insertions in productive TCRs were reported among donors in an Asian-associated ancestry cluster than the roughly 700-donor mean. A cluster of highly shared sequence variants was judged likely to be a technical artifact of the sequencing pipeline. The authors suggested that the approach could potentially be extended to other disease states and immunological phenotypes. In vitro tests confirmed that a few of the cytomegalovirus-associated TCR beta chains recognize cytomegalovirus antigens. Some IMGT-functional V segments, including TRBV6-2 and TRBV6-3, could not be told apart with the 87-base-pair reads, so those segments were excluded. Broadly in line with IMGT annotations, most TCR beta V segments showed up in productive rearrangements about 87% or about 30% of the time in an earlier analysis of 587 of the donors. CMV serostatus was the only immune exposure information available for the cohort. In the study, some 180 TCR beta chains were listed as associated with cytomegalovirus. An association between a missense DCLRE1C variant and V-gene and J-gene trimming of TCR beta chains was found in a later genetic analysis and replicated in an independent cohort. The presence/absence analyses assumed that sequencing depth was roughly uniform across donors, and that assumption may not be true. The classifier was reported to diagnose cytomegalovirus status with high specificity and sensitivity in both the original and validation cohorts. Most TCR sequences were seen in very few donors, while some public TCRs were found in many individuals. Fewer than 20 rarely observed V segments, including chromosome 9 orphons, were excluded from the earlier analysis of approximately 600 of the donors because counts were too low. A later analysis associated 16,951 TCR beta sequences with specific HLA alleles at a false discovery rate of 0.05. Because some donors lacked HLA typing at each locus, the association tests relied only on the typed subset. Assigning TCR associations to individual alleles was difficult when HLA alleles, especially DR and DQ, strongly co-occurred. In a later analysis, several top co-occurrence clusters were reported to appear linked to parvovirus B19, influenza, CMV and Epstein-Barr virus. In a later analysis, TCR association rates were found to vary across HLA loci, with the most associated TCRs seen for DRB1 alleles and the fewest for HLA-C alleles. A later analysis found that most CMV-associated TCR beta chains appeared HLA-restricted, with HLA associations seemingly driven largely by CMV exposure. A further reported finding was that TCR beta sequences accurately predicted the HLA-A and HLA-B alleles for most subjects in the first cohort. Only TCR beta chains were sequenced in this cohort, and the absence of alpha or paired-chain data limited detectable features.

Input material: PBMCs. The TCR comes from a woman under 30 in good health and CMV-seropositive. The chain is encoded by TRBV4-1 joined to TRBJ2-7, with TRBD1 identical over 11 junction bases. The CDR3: CASSPGQGAGAYEQYF. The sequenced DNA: TGCGCCAGCAGCCCCGGACAGGGGGCCGGGGCGTACGAGCAGTACTTC.